This paragraph reports one T cell receptor beta chain. This record comes from a study of blood T cell repertoires in COVID-19. Study in general: T cells, B-cell-depleted T cells, or PBMCs provided the cDNA or gDNA that served as material.

In the authors' workflow: For nucleated cells, counts were estimated from reference gene primer amplification. Sequenced by immunoSEQ multiplex PCR; TCRdb stores in-frame clones only, minus some. V and J calls and clone size follow that table, whereas D and trimming were derived from the DNA. The table lists around 220,000 clones, 87% of them singletons. Recruits, aged roughly 18 to 95 years, lived in some 25 US areas. Grouping used clinical history reported by participants in a survey and questionnaire. V was pared by 0 bases and J by 9 bases, with 7 bases of the junction left unmatched. This CDR3 is built from 15 residues. Germline loops: CDR1 LNHNV, CDR2 YYDKDF (reference sequence).

The sequence was obtained from a woman in her thirties with acute COVID-19. V and J are TRBV15 and TRBJ2-1, with 8 bases aligning to TRBD1. The sample comprised PBMCs or T cells enriched from blood (not recorded which). CDR3 bases: TGTGCCACCAGCAGAGATCGACAGGGGTCGGGTGAGCAGTTCTTC. Residues: CATSRDRQGSGEQFF.